These 27 T cell receptor beta chains originate from one sample sequenced in a study of T-cell memory formation after mild COVID-19 (dated by TCRdb to about 2021). The library was made by 5' RACE. This sample was sequenced with an Illumina NovaSeq 6000. In TCRdb, the public reads were trimmed at Q25 with fastp and aligned with MiXCR, with productive beta chains retained. Entries are consolidated by CDR3 protein sequence, retaining the most common genes and DNA. The sample profile shows hundreds of thousands of distinct CDR3 sequences; 25% to 30% of them were found once. The top ten clonotypes cover around an eighth of the sample. The specimen sequenced was PBMCs or a T cell subset sorted from them (not recorded which). These receptors all come from an adult woman who had mild COVID-19 (a few samples of this study predate the infection). The sample titles of this study are shuffled in the database, so cell type and time point are left out; the donor was told from shared clones.

The sample holds a few counts of this clonotype. CDR3 amino acids: CASSQDWETQYF. The DNA of the CDR3 is TGTGCCAGCAGCCAAGATTGGGAGACCCAGTACTTC. The chain uses TRBV12-3 or TRBV12-4 and TRBJ2-5; D is unclear. The CDR3 is 12 amino acids. V was clipped by 6 bases and J by 5 bases, with 10 bases between them.

The table lists this clonotype with a few counts. The chain employs TRBV7-6 and TRBJ2-1, with D unresolved. Trimming removed 6 bases from V and 8 bases from J, with 11 bases in between. The CDR3 contains 12 residues. The germline CDR1 and CDR2 sequences are SGHVS and FNYEAQ. Written as DNA, the CDR3 is TGTGCCAGCAGTAGCCCTTCGGATGAGCAGTTCTTC. Its protein product is CASSSPSDEQFF.

CDR3: CASSDVRLRGLSPMTTEAFF. Here the CDR3 DNA reads TGTGCCAGCAGCGACGTTAGGCTCAGGGGACTTAGCCCCATGACCACTGAAGCTTTCTTT. The chain recombines TRBV5-6 with TRBJ1-1; D may be TRBD1 (6 bases). Trimming left V 4 bases short and J 4 bases short, with 32 bases between. Germline V gene sequence: CDR1 SGHDT, CDR2 YYEEEE. The CDR3 runs to 20 residues. The full variable domain, in which reference TRBV5-6 and TRBJ1-1 provide the parts outside the CDR3, is DAGVTQSPTHLIKTRGQQVTLRCSPKSGHDTVSWYQQALGQGPQFIFQYYEEEERQRGNFPDRFSGHQFPNYSSELNVNALLLGDSALYLCASSDVRLRGLSPMTTEAFFGQGTRLTVV.

This clonotype was picked up a small number of times. The V and J genes are TRBV27 and TRBJ2-7, with no clear D. V lost 6 bases, J lost 1 base, and 10 bases lay in between. Germline CDR1 reads MNHEY; CDR2 reads SMNVEV (reference sequence). This CDR3 spans 13 amino acids. The CDR3 is CASRFFGSYEQYF. CDR3 coding DNA: TGTGCCAGCAGGTTCTTTGGTTCCTACGAGCAGTACTTC.

The sample holds a few counts of this clonotype. The chain links TRBV7-6 to TRBJ2-3, with a weak D call TRBD1 (6 bases). The CDR3 length is 13 residues. The V gene lost 1 base and the J gene lost 11 bases, with 13 bases spanning the gap. Per the germline V gene, CDR1 is SGHVS and CDR2 is FNYEAQ. The CDR3 here is CASSLVWDNKQYF. CDR3 DNA sequence: TGTGCCAGCAGCTTAGTATGGGACAATAAGCAGTATTTT.

This clonotype was recorded a few times. The chain carries TRBV9 and TRBJ1-5; D not certain. Per germline, CDR1 SGDLS and CDR2 YYNGEE. Trimming removed 7 bases at V and 9 bases at J, with 23 bases between. The CDR3 totals 15 residues. The CDR3 spells CASGFRETKFGPQHF. Here the CDR3 DNA reads TGTGCCAGCGGTTTTCGGGAAACCAAGTTTGGGCCCCAGCATTTT.

As DNA, the CDR3 is TGTGCCAGCAGCGTGGATGGACTAGCGGGAGCAGATACGCAGTATTTT. This translates into CASSVDGLAGADTQYF. The V gene is TRBV9, the J gene TRBJ2-3; the match to TRBD2 covers 13 bases. CDR3 length equals 16 residues. Germline-derived CDR1 and CDR2 are SGDLS and YYNGEE. V was pared by 2 bases and J by 4 bases, with 4 bases of the junction left unmatched.

This clonotype was seen ten or more times. V usage is TRBV6-1 and J usage is TRBJ2-5; 12 nucleotides align to TRBD2. Per the germline V gene, CDR1 is MNHNS and CDR2 is SASEGT. V gave up 4 bases and J gave up 1 base; unmatched junction bases: 4. The CDR3 sequence is 16 residues long. The CDR3 sequence is CASSVLAGGLQETQYF. CDR3 nucleotides: TGTGCCAGCAGTGTCCTAGCGGGGGGGCTCCAAGAGACCCAGTACTTC.

The genes are TRBV12-3 or TRBV12-4 and TRBJ1-5; TRBD1 aligns across 9 bases. The junction had 8 bases not matched to a gene; V was cut back by 4 bases and J by 4 bases. The CDR3 covers 16 residues. The CDR3 protein is CASSSPWTGVNQPQHF. The CDR3 DNA sequence: TGTGCCAGCAGTTCACCATGGACAGGGGTTAATCAGCCCCAGCATTTT.

This clonotype has only a few counts. The V call is TRBV4-1, the J call TRBJ1-5; D not resolved. The V gene lost 1 base and the J gene lost 6 bases, with 7 bases spanning the gap. Germline values: CDR1 MGHRA, CDR2 YSYEKL. This CDR3 contains 13 residues. The chain's CDR3 is CASSQVVFQPQHF. The CDR3 DNA reads TGCGCCAGCAGCCAAGTAGTGTTTCAGCCCCAGCATTTT.

This clonotype has just a few counts. This rearrangement joins TRBV7-6 to TRBJ1-1, with D unclear. CDR1 and CDR2 from the germline V gene are SGHVS and FNYEAQ. This CDR3 region has 15 residues. The ends were cut back, 1 base at V and 4 bases at J, with 13 bases in the middle. CDR3 nucleotide sequence: TGTGCCAGCAGCTTAGTCCATGGTCAACCCACTGAAGCTTTCTTT. It is translated as CASSLVHGQPTEAFF. The whole variable domain, filled in from reference TRBV7-6 and TRBJ1-1, reads GAGVSQSPRYKVTKRGQDVALRCDPISGHVSLYWYRQALGQGPEFLTYFNYEAQQDKSGLPNDRFSAERPEGSISTLTIQRTEQRDSAMYRCASSLVHGQPTEAFFGQGTRLTVV.

This clonotype was seen a few times. The chain is built from TRBV12-3 or TRBV12-4 and TRBJ2-5, with D tentatively TRBD2 (5 bases). Trimming took 5 bases from V and 5 from J, leaving 12 bases between them. This CDR3 is built from 13 residues. For the CDR3, the DNA is TGTGCCAGCAGTCCCCACTCGGGGGAGACCCAGTACTTC. Protein product: CASSPHSGETQYF.

The gene calls are TRBV25-1 and TRBJ1-4; 9 nucleotides match TRBD1. The CDR3 runs 17 residues. J gave up 6 bases and V 3 bases, and 11 bases lay outside the gene matches. CDR1 MGHDK and CDR2 SYGVNS come from the germline V gene. The CDR3 spells CASSDPPEGQGYEKLFF. CDR3 bases: TGTGCCAGCAGTGACCCGCCAGAGGGACAGGGATATGAAAAACTGTTTTTT.

The V gene is TRBV7-9, the J gene TRBJ1-3; tentative D call: TRBD1 (6 bases). The ends were cut back, 0 bases at V and 3 bases at J, with 18 bases in the middle. The CDR3 consists of 18 residues. CDR1 and CDR2 from the germline V gene are SEHNR and FQNEAQ (reference sequence). CDR3 DNA: TGTGCCAGCAGCTTAGCGCACACAACAGGGATCCTTGGAAACACCATATATTTT. This sequence encodes CASSLAHTTGILGNTIYF.

This chain uses TRBV30 with TRBJ1-5; maybe TRBD1 (5 bases). The V end lost 4 bases, the J end lost 9 bases, and 13 bases lay between the germline ends. The germline V gene encodes CDR1 GTSNPN and CDR2 SVGIG (reference sequence). The CDR3 has 12 amino acids. The CDR3 DNA sequence: TGTGCCTGGACGGACGGACAACGGCCCCAGCATTTT. It translates to CAWTDGQRPQHF. The whole variable domain, remainder taken from reference TRBV30 and TRBJ1-5, is SQTIHQWPATLVQPVGSPLSLECTVEGTSNPNLYWYRQAAGRGLQLLFYSVGIGQISSEVPQNLSASRPQDRQFILSSKKLLLSDSGFYLCAWTDGQRPQHFGDGTRLSIL.

Here the CDR3 reads CASSPLETDTQYF. The CDR3 DNA reads as TGTGCCAGCAGCCCGCTAGAAACAGATACGCAGTATTTT. The chain joins TRBV11-3 to TRBJ2-3; D remains ambiguous. CDR1 and CDR2 (germline): SGHNT, YENEEA. Trimming took 5 bases from V and 3 from J, leaving 9 bases between them. There are 13 residues in the CDR3.

The chain has TRBV4-1 and TRBJ2-3, with 7 bases fitting TRBD1. CDR3 length equals 16 residues. The germline gives CDR1 MGHRA, CDR2 YSYEKL. V lost 3 bases to trimming and J lost 0 bases; unmatched junction nucleotides: 6. The DNA for the CDR3 is TGCGCCAGCAGCCATCACCCGGGACAGAGCACAGATACGCAGTATTTT. Encoded protein: CASSHHPGQSTDTQYF.

The chain carries TRBV7-8 and TRBJ1-2; tentatively, D is TRBD1 (5 bases). CDR1 SGHVS and CDR2 FQNEAQ come from the germline V gene. V gave up 1 base and J gave up 0 bases, with 21 bases separating them. The CDR3 covers 19 residues. CDR3 sequence reads: CASSLGAGQGKPTNYGYTF. The CDR3 coding sequence is TGTGCCAGCAGCTTAGGTGCGGGGCAGGGAAAGCCCACTAACTATGGCTACACCTTC.

This clonotype showed up just once. This sequence joins TRBV6-5 and TRBJ2-7; 8 nucleotides line up with TRBD1. Trimming at V came to 4 bases and at J to 1 base, leaving 12 bases not matched to a gene. Germline V CDR1 and CDR2: MNHEY, SVGAGI. This CDR3 region has 17 residues. The DNA for the CDR3 is TGTGCCAGCAGTTCCCACTCCGGGACAGGTGGGTCCTACGAGCAGTACTTC. It yields the protein CASSSHSGTGGSYEQYF.

DNA of the CDR3: TGTGCCATCAGTCTCAACCAGCTGGACGGGGACAATGAGCAGTTCTTC. This codes for CAISLNQLDGDNEQFF. The rearrangement uses TRBV10-3 and TRBJ2-1, with a weak D call TRBD2 (5 bases). This CDR3 contains 16 residues. The germline V gene has CDR1 ENHRY and CDR2 SYGVKD. V was clipped by 5 bases and J by 5 bases, with 19 bases between them.

The J gene is TRBJ2-1, the V gene TRBV11-3; 8 bases match TRBD2. Germline V CDR1 and CDR2: SGHNT, YENEEA. The CDR3 has 15 amino acids. V was clipped by 9 bases and J by 3 bases; unmatched bases: 10. CDR3 sequence (DNA): TGTGCCAGGACTAACGGGGGGGAAATCTACAATGAGCAGTTCTTC. It codes for CARTNGGEIYNEQFF.

This clonotype turned up a few times. The J gene is TRBJ2-6, the V gene TRBV2; 9 bases match TRBD1. With 5 bases clipped from V and 4 bases from J, the junction kept 9 bases outside the gene matches. CDR1 SNHLY and CDR2 FYNNEI come from the germline V gene. This CDR3 comprises 17 residues. CDR3 sequence: CASSSPGQGSGANVLTF. For the CDR3, the DNA is TGTGCCAGCAGTAGTCCGGGACAGGGTTCAGGGGCCAACGTCCTGACTTTC.

The chain recombines TRBV7-9 with TRBJ1-1; 7 positions agree with TRBD1. Germline V gene data show CDR1 as SEHNR and CDR2 as FQNEAQ (reference sequence). V was pared by 4 bases and J by 1 base, with 21 bases of the junction left unmatched. There are 20 residues in the CDR3. This CDR3 reads CASSSQMNRGPEAPNTEAFF. For the CDR3, the DNA is TGTGCCAGCAGCTCTCAAATGAACAGGGGCCCAGAAGCCCCGAACACTGAAGCTTTCTTT.

The chain employs TRBV7-3 and TRBJ2-3; possibly TRBD1 or TRBD2 for D (6 bases each). Germline CDR1 and CDR2: SGHTA and FQGTGA. Trimming removed 4 bases at V and 6 bases at J, with 14 bases between. This CDR3 has 14 amino acids. The CDR3 is CASSYTPGGDTQYF. The CDR3 DNA follows: TGTGCCAGCAGCTACACCCCCGGGGGCGATACGCAGTATTTT.

This clonotype has a handful of counts. The gene calls are TRBV18 and TRBJ2-5, with D unclear. In germline, CDR1 is KGHSH, CDR2 LQKENI. The CDR3 is made up of 14 amino acids. The germline V and J ends were trimmed by 2 bases and 5 bases, with 12 bases remaining between them. DNA for the CDR3: TGTGCCAGCTCACCATTTACGAGCATGGAGACCCAGTACTTC. Amino acid sequence: CASSPFTSMETQYF.

This clonotype came up a few times. The chain is built from TRBV29-1 and TRBJ2-7; 10 bases match TRBD1. The junction had 7 bases not matched to a gene; V was cut back by 5 bases and J by 6 bases. CDR1 and CDR2 from the germline V gene are SQVTM and ANQGSEA. The CDR3 consists of 13 residues. This CDR3 reads CSVRTGGMTEQYF. In DNA form, the CDR3 reads TGCAGCGTTCGGACAGGGGGAATGACCGAGCAGTACTTC.

V gene TRBV5-1 combines with J gene TRBJ2-1, with 7 positions matching TRBD2. The CDR3 is 17 amino acids. Per the germline V gene, CDR1 is SGHRS and CDR2 is YFSETQ. The junction had 9 bases not matched to a gene; V was cut back by 3 bases and J by 0 bases. The CDR3 DNA sequence: TGCGCCAGCAGCTCCAGACTAGCTGTAAGCTCCTACAATGAGCAGTTCTTC. Amino acid sequence: CASSSRLAVSSYNEQFF.